This record looks at one T cell receptor (beta chain) sequence and its context. The table came from immunoSEQ multiplex PCR; TCRdb's copy has only in-frame clones and leaves some out. The sample lists around 57,000 clones; roughly 93% were seen once. The V and J ends lost 0 bases and 8 bases, in that order; junction bases with no gene match: 12. The CDR3 covers 16 residues. Germline V gene data show CDR1 as SGHRS and CDR2 as YFSETQ. The data originate from a study of T cell changes during pregnancy in multiple sclerosis. The source is a female donor with multiple sclerosis, enrolled in a pregnancy study. Source: peripheral blood, taken in the second trimester of pregnancy. The genes are TRBV5-1 and TRBJ1-2; the match to TRBD1 covers 8 bases. The DNA of the CDR3 is TGCGCCAGCAGCTTGGATTTGGACAGGGAGGTTGGAGGCTACACCTTC. Residues: CASSLDLDREVGGYTF.